This T cell receptor (beta chain) was documented in a study of PD-1 blockade in classical Hodgkin lymphoma. Overall study results and limits: CD4+ TCR diversity climbed significantly by C4D1, unlike CD8+ TCR diversity. Those starting nivolumab under 1 year post-ASCT were excluded. It was reported that newly diagnosed patients had less baseline TCR diversity than healthy donors. Baseline diversity resembling that of newly diagnosed patients was seen in complete responders.

A remark on this clone: Its target is unknown.

After autologous stem cell transplantation all patients relapsed, and prior brentuximab vedotin exposure differed between cohorts. Data came from immunoSEQ multiplex PCR; TCRdb stores just in-frame clones and leaves some out. The sample includes 45,000 to 60,000 clones, roughly 80% of them seen just once. This TCR derives from a human donor with classical Hodgkin lymphoma. The material was peripheral blood mononuclear cells (PBMCs), obtained at baseline.

The CDR3 sequence: CASSFSASSYNEQFF. CDR3 DNA sequence: TGTGCCAGCAGCTTTAGCGCGAGCTCCTACAATGAGCAGTTCTTC. This chain joins TRBV7-3 and TRBJ2-1; D is perhaps TRBD2 (5 bases). The germline V gene has CDR1 SGHTA and CDR2 FQGTGA. The CDR3 has 15 residues. V was shortened by 3 bases and J by 0 bases, with 9 bases between the two germline ends.